This paragraph covers one T cell receptor (beta chain) sequence. The data belong to a study of blood T cells in healthy people across ages. Combining a sample-barcoded 5' primer with a J-beta primer mix, a second PCR ran for about 7 to 11 cycles. TCRdb recomputed calls from the 5' RACE reads with MiXCR, one row per CDR3 protein. The sample contains 1.5 million to 2 million distinct CDR3 sequences, about 50% of which appear only once. Aged about 6 to 100, donors were systemically healthy Caucasians from Russia. The CDR3 extends over 11 amino acids. The V end lost 7 bases, the J end lost 2 bases, and 4 bases lay between the germline ends. Germline CDR1 and CDR2: SGHRS and YFSETQ.

The chain has TRBV5-1 and TRBJ2-1; D is unresolved. The sample consisted of blood. The receptor's source is a woman between 40 and 55 years old in good health. The CDR3 here is CASQAYNEQFF. The CDR3 nucleotides are TGCGCCAGCCAGGCCTACAATGAGCAGTTCTTC. Based on the CDR3 plus reference TRBV5-1 and TRBJ2-1, the full variable domain is KAGVTQTPRYLIKTRGQQVTLSCSPISGHRSVSWYQQTPGQGLQFLFEYFSETQRNKGNFPGRFSGRQFSNSRSEMNVSTLELGDSALYLCASQAYNEQFFGPGTRLTVL.